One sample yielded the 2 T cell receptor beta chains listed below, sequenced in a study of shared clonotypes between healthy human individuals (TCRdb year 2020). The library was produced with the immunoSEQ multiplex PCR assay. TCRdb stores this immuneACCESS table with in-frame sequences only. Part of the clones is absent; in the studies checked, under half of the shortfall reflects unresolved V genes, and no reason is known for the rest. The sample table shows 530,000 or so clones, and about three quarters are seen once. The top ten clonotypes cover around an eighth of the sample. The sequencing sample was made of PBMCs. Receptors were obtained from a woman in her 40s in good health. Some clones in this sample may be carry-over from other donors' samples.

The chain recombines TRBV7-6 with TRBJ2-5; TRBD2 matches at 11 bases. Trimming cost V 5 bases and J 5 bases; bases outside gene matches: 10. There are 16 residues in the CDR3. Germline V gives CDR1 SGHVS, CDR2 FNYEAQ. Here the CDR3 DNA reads TGTGCCAGCAGCCTGGTGGGACTAGCGGTTGGGGAGACCCAGTACTTC. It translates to CASSLVGLAVGETQYF.

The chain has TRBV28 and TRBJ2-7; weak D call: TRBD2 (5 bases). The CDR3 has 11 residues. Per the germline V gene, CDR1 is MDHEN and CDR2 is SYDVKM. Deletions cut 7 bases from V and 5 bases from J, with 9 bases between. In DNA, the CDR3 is TGTGCCAGCATTTCCGGGGACGAGCAGTACTTC. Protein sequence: CASISGDEQYF.